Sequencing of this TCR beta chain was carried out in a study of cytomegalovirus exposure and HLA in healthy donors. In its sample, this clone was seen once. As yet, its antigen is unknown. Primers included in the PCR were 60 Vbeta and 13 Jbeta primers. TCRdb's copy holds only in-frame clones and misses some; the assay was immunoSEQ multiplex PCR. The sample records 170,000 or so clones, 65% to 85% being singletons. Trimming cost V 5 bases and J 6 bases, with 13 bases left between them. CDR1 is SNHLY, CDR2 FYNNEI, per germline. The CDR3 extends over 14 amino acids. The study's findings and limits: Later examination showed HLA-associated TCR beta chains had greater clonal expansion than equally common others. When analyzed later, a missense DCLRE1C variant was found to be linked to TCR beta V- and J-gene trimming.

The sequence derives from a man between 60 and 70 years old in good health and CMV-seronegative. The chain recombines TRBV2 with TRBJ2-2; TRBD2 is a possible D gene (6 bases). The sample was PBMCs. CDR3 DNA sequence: TGTGCCAGCAGTTGGGAGGAGGTGGCCGGGGAGCTGTTTTTT. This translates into CASSWEEVAGELFF.